The 27 T cell receptor beta chains in this list originate from one sample, sequenced in a study of blood T cell repertoires in COVID-19. Method: immunoSEQ multiplex PCR; TCRdb's copy keeps in-frame clones and lacks some. Among approximately 160,000 clones listed, roughly 84% were seen once. The sequenced sample consisted of peripheral blood. These receptors were obtained from a young man with active or convalescent COVID-19.

V usage is TRBV19 and J usage is TRBJ1-5, with D possibly matching TRBD1 (6 bases). The CDR3 length is 15 residues. V was shortened by 4 bases and J by 5 bases, with 15 bases between the two germline ends. The germline V gene has CDR1 LNHDA and CDR2 SQIVND (reference sequence). The CDR3 sequence: CASSRTAPIYQPQHF. The DNA of the CDR3 is TGTGCCAGTAGTAGGACAGCACCCATATATCAGCCCCAGCATTTT.

This clone was detected only once. V gene TRBV19 combines with J gene TRBJ1-5; D not resolved. This CDR3 spans 15 amino acids. V shed 1 base and J shed 2 bases, with 9 bases lying between them. The germline V gene has CDR1 LNHDA and CDR2 SQIVND (reference sequence). The CDR3 region has the DNA TGTGCCAGTAGTATAGGGGTCGGGGGCAATCAGCCCCAGCATTTT. This sequence encodes CASSIGVGGNQPQHF.

This clone came up a few times. The CDR3 DNA sequence: TGTGCCAGCAGTGAAGCCCAGGACAGGGGCGATGAAGCTTTCTTT. As protein: CASSEAQDRGDEAFF. The rearrangement links TRBV6-1 to TRBJ1-1, with 9 bases aligning to TRBD1. The CDR3 loop spans 15 amino acids. V lost 0 bases and J lost 7; bases outside the gene matches: 6. CDR1 is MNHNS and CDR2 is SASEGT in the germline V gene.

The rearrangement links TRBV4-2 to TRBJ1-5; 8 bases are shared with TRBD1. V gave up 3 bases and J gave up 3 bases; unmatched junction bases: 4. The CDR3 consists of 15 residues. Germline CDR1 and CDR2: LGHNA and YNFKEQ. CDR3 DNA sequence: TGTGCCAGCAGCCACGGACAGGGCCTCAATCAGCCCCAGCATTTT. Residues: CASSHGQGLNQPQHF.

The chain couples TRBV6-5 to TRBJ1-1; 8 bases fit TRBD1. This CDR3 spans 15 amino acids. Germline-derived CDR1 and CDR2 are MNHEY and SVGAGI. J was trimmed by 1 base and V by 5 bases; bases with no gene match: 6. CDR3 bases: TGTGCCAGCAGTACGCAGGGGGCGAAGAACACTGAAGCTTTCTTT. This encodes CASSTQGAKNTEAFF.

The chain carries TRBV6-2 or TRBV6-3 and TRBJ2-1, with D tentatively TRBD1 (6 bases). The germline gives CDR1 MNHEY, CDR2 SVGEGT. There are 14 residues in the CDR3. V was clipped by 2 bases and J by 8 bases, with 13 bases between them. The CDR3 bases are TGTGCCAGCAGTTACGCCTTCCGGACAGATGAGCAGTTCTTC. The encoded protein is CASSYAFRTDEQFF.

The chain carries TRBV28 and TRBJ1-4; D is unclear. The germline gives CDR1 MDHEN, CDR2 SYDVKM. This CDR3 has 12 amino acids. V lost 5 bases to trimming and J lost 7 bases, with 8 bases between them. The CDR3: CASSNLAEKLFF. The CDR3 nucleotides read TGTGCCAGCAGTAATTTGGCTGAAAAACTGTTTTTT.

This chain links TRBV19 with TRBJ1-6; 9 positions agree with TRBD1. After removal of 5 bases from V and 11 bases from J, the junction contained 7 bases not matched to a gene. There are 14 residues in the CDR3. Per germline, CDR1 LNHDA and CDR2 SQIVND (reference sequence). DNA for the CDR3: TGTGCCAGTAGTCTCGGACAGGGGAGTACACCCCTCCACTTT. It yields the protein CASSLGQGSTPLHF. The whole variable domain, filled in from reference TRBV19 and TRBJ1-6, reads DGGITQSPKYLFRKEGQNVTLSCEQNLNHDAMYWYRQDPGQGLRLIYYSQIVNDFQKGDIAEGYSVSREKKESFPLTVTSAQKNPTAFYLCASSLGQGSTPLHFGNGTRLTVT.

The J gene is TRBJ1-2, the V gene TRBV5-1; 10 positions agree with TRBD1. Germline assignment: CDR1 SGHRS and CDR2 YFSETQ. This CDR3 has 14 amino acids. V was pared by 3 bases and J by 7 bases, with 6 bases of the junction left unmatched. The CDR3 DNA follows: TGCGCCAGCAGCTCGACAGGGGGCTGGGCTGGCTACACCTTC. Translated, it gives CASSSTGGWAGYTF.

This clone was detected ten times or more. V gene TRBV18 combines with J gene TRBJ2-7, with 9 bases aligning to TRBD1. V shed 3 bases and J 2 bases; nucleotides not matched to a gene: 8. The CDR3 length is 16 residues. Germline lookup yields CDR1 KGHSH and CDR2 LQKENI. CDR3 DNA sequence: TGTGCCAGCTCACCGAAACAGGGGGCAGGGCCCTACGAGCAGTACTTC. This codes for CASSPKQGAGPYEQYF. Full variable domain (remainder filled in from reference TRBV18 and TRBJ2-7): NAGVMQNPRHLVRRRGQEARLRCSPMKGHSHVYWYRQLPEEGLKFMVYLQKENIIDESGMPKERFSAEFPKEGPSILRIQQVVRGDSAAYFCASSPKQGAGPYEQYFGPGTRLTVT.

The chain couples TRBV7-9 to TRBJ2-5, with 13 bases fitting TRBD2. Losses at the gene ends were 2 bases for V and 2 bases for J; bases not matched to a gene: 2. CDR3 length: 16 residues. Germline V gene sequence: CDR1 SEHNR, CDR2 FQNEAQ (reference sequence). CDR3 in amino acids: CASSLLGLAGQETQYF. CDR3 DNA: TGTGCCAGCAGCTTACTGGGACTAGCGGGACAAGAGACCCAGTACTTC.

This rearrangement joins TRBV6-5 to TRBJ1-6; unclear D gene. The germline CDR1 and CDR2 sequences are MNHEY and SVGAGI. Trimming stripped 8 bases from V and 5 bases from J, with 13 bases between. There are 14 residues in the CDR3. The CDR3 nucleotides read TGTGCCAGCGGGGAGGGAGGGAATAATTCACCCCTCCACTTT. This sequence encodes CASGEGGNNSPLHF.

The chain has TRBV5-1 and TRBJ2-7; possible D gene TRBD1, 6 bases. Germline CDR1 and CDR2: SGHRS and YFSETQ. V was pared by 4 bases and J by 3 bases, with 14 bases between. The CDR3 is 14 amino acids. Here the CDR3 reads CASSLTGSNYEQYF. DNA of the CDR3: TGCGCCAGCAGCCTCACAGGGTCTAACTACGAGCAGTACTTC.

For the CDR3, the DNA is TGTGCCAGCAGCTTGTTGGCTAGCGGGAGGTCGGGCTACGAGCAGTACTTC. This encodes CASSLLASGRSGYEQYF. V is TRBV5-6 and J is TRBJ2-7; 11 bases line up with TRBD2. CDR3 length: 17 residues. The trim removed 1 base at V and 3 bases at J, leaving 9 bases unmatched. Germline values: CDR1 SGHDT, CDR2 YYEEEE.

This chain joins TRBV28 and TRBJ2-2; maybe TRBD2 (6 bases). The CDR3 runs 16 residues. Germline values: CDR1 MDHEN, CDR2 SYDVKM. V was clipped by 6 bases and J by 2 bases, with 16 bases between them. The CDR3 loop reads CASSLTGLLNTGELFF. In DNA, the CDR3 is TGTGCCAGCAGCCTAACGGGACTCCTAAACACCGGGGAGCTGTTTTTT. Drawing the rest from reference TRBV28 and TRBJ2-2, the complete variable domain is DVKVTQSSRYLVKRTGEKVFLECVQDMDHENMFWYRQDPGLGLRLIYFSYDVKMKEKGDIPEGYSVSREKKERFSLILESASTNQTSMYLCASSLTGLLNTGELFFGEGSRLTVL.

The J gene is TRBJ2-1, the V gene TRBV5-4; the match to TRBD2 covers 8 bases. Germline V CDR1 and CDR2: SGHNT, YYREEE (reference sequence). The J segment lost 8 bases and the V segment lost 6 bases, leaving 7 bases of the junction unmatched. The CDR3 extends over 13 amino acids. The CDR3: CASTGRGVDEQFF. CDR3 sequence (DNA): TGTGCCAGCACCGGGAGGGGCGTTGATGAGCAGTTCTTC.

The CDR3 reads CASSLIQGSNYGYTF. In DNA, the CDR3 is TGTGCCAGCAGCTTGATACAGGGGAGTAACTATGGCTACACCTTC. The chain joins TRBV7-8 to TRBJ1-2; the match to TRBD1 covers 7 bases. The CDR3 is made up of 15 amino acids. Per germline, CDR1 SGHVS and CDR2 FQNEAQ. Trimming at V came to 3 bases and at J to 1 base, leaving 5 bases not matched to a gene.

The chain couples TRBV4-1 to TRBJ2-4; 9 positions match TRBD2. The CDR3 length is 18 residues. Trimming cost V 1 base and J 4 bases; bases outside gene matches: 11. Germline loops: CDR1 MGHRA, CDR2 YSYEKL. CDR3 coding DNA: TGCGCCAGCAGCCAAGGGGTAGCGGGGGCCGGGGGAAAAAACATTCAGTACTTC. This gives the protein CASSQGVAGAGGKNIQYF.

In this sample, this clone turned up once. The chain joins TRBV25-1 to TRBJ2-5, with D possibly matching TRBD1 (6 bases). Deletions cut 3 bases from V and 5 bases from J, with 19 bases between. This CDR3 contains 16 residues. Germline V CDR1 and CDR2: MGHDK, SYGVNS. CDR3 sequence: CASSDPHRDIRETQYF. In DNA, the CDR3 is TGTGCCAGCAGTGACCCCCACCGGGACATTAGGGAGACCCAGTACTTC.

Only one count was recorded for this clone. The chain joins TRBV6-5 to TRBJ2-7, with 10 bases fitting TRBD1. The length of the CDR3 is 14 residues. Germline values: CDR1 MNHEY, CDR2 SVGAGI. J gave up 7 bases and V 6 bases, and 9 bases lay outside the gene matches. The CDR3 DNA follows: TGTGCCAGCAGCAGGGGACAGGGGTCGGGGGAGCAGTACTTC. It specifies CASSRGQGSGEQYF.

The chain combines TRBV7-8 with TRBJ2-7, with D perhaps matching TRBD2 (5 bases). This CDR3 is built from 13 residues. V lost 7 bases, J lost 0 bases, and 10 bases lay in between. Germline V CDR1 and CDR2: SGHVS, FQNEAQ. The CDR3 sequence: CASTSGNSYEQYF. The DNA of the CDR3 is TGTGCCAGCACTTCGGGGAACTCCTACGAGCAGTACTTC.

The chain links TRBV6-6 to TRBJ1-5; 7 nucleotides line up with TRBD1. V lost 5 bases, J lost 7 bases, and 17 bases stayed unmatched. Germline V lookup: CDR1 MNHNY, CDR2 SVGAGI (reference sequence). There are 17 residues in the CDR3. DNA of the CDR3: TGTGCCAGCAGTCTAAACAGACAGGGCGAAGTAAAACAGCCCCAGCATTTT. It is translated as CASSLNRQGEVKQPQHF.

The V gene is TRBV3-1 (or the pseudogene TRBV3-2), the J gene TRBJ1-5; D possibly corresponds to TRBD1 (5 bases). Trimming left V 1 base short and J 0 bases short, with 10 bases between. The CDR3 extends over 16 amino acids. CDR1 is LGHDT and CDR2 is YNNKEL in the germline V gene (reference sequence). The CDR3 loop is CASSQGGGYSNQPQHF. The CDR3 coding sequence is TGTGCCAGCAGCCAAGGTGGGGGGTATAGCAATCAGCCCCAGCATTTT.

Regarding this clone: A much larger clone is a single base away; this may be a read error. V and J are TRBV7-6 and TRBJ2-7; D is possibly TRBD1 (6 bases). The V gene lost 4 bases and the J gene lost 4 bases, with 8 bases spanning the gap. The CDR3 sequence is 12 residues long. The germline gives CDR1 SGHVS, CDR2 FNYEAQ. The CDR3 DNA is TGTGCCAGCAGCTCGACAGGATACGAGCAGTACTTC. This translates into CASSSTGYEQYF.

The V gene is TRBV9, the J gene TRBJ2-7, with TRBD1 as a possible D gene (5 bases). Trimming took off 4 bases at V and 0 bases at J, with 17 bases between the two ends. CDR1 is SGDLS and CDR2 is YYNGEE in the germline V gene. The CDR3 has 16 residues. This CDR3 reads CASSFKDTSSSYEQYF. The CDR3 DNA reads as TGTGCCAGCAGCTTTAAGGACACCTCTTCCTCCTACGAGCAGTACTTC.

V usage is TRBV10-1 and J usage is TRBJ2-3; 11 positions match TRBD1. With 2 bases clipped from V and 6 bases from J, the junction kept 4 bases outside the gene matches. From germline, CDR1 is WNHNN and CDR2 SYGVQD (reference sequence). The CDR3 loop spans 15 amino acids. The CDR3 protein is CASSEPRDRGDTQYF. CDR3 DNA: TGCGCCAGCAGTGAGCCCCGGGACAGGGGGGATACGCAGTATTTT.

This chain joins TRBV4-2 and TRBJ1-3, with a tentative D call TRBD1 (6 bases). Germline V gives CDR1 LGHNA, CDR2 YNFKEQ. V dropped 1 base and J dropped 2 bases, with 12 bases sitting between them. The CDR3 contains 16 residues. In nucleotides, the CDR3 is TGTGCCAGCAGCCAAGGCATGGCAGGGGCTGGAAACACCATATATTTT. Its translation: CASSQGMAGAGNTIYF.